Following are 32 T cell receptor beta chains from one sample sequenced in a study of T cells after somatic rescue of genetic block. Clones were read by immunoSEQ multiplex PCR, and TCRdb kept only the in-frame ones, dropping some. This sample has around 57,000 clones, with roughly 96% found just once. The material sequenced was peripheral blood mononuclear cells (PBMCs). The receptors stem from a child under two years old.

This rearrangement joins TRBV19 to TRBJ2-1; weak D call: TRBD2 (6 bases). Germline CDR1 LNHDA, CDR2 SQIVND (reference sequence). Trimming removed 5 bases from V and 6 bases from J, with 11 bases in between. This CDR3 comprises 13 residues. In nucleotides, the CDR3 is TGTGCCAGTAGTTTAGCGGCGGGCAATGAGCAGTTCTTC. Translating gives CASSLAAGNEQFF.

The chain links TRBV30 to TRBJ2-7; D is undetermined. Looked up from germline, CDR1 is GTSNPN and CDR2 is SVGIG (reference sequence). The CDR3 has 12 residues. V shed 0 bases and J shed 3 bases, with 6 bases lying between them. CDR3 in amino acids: CAWSVWSYEQYF. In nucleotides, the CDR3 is TGTGCCTGGAGTGTGTGGAGCTACGAGCAGTACTTC.

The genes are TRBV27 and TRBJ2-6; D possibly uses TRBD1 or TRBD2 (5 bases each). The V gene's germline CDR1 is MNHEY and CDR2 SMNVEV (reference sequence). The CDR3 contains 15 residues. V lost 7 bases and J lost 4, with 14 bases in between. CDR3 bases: TGTGCCAGCACTGGGGGTCTACCCGGGGCCAACGTCCTGACTTTC. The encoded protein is CASTGGLPGANVLTF.

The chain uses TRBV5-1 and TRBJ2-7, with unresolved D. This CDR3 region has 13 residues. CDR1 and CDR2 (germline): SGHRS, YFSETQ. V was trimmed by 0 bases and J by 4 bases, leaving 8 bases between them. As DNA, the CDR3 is TGCGCCAGCAGCTTGGGGGTCGGGTACGAGCAGTACTTC. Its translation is CASSLGVGYEQYF.

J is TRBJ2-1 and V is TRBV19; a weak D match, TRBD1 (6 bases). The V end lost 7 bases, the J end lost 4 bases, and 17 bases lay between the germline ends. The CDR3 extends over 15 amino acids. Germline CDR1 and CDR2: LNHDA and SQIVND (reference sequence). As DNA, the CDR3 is TGTGCCAGTAATGTTGGACAGTCCCCTTACAATGAGCAGTTCTTC. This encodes CASNVGQSPYNEQFF.

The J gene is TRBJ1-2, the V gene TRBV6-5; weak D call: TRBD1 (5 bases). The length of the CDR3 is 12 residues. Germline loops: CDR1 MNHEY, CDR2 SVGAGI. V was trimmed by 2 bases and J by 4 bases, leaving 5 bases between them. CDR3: CASSYRGYGYTF. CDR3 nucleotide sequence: TGTGCCAGCAGTTACAGGGGCTATGGCTACACCTTC.

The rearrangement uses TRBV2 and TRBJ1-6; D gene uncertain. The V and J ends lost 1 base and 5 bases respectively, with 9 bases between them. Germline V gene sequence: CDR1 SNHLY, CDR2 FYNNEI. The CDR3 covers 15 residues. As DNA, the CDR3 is TGTGCCAGCAGTGAAGAACGGACCAATAATTCACCCCTCCACTTT. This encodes CASSEERTNNSPLHF.

The CDR3 reads CASSPLAGTSTDTQYF. DNA for the CDR3: TGCGCCAGCAGCCCACTAGCGGGAACTAGCACAGATACGCAGTATTTT. The chain uses TRBV5-1 and TRBJ2-3; 10 bases are shared with TRBD2. The trim removed 4 bases at V and 0 bases at J, leaving 5 bases unmatched. CDR3 size: 16 residues. Per germline, CDR1 SGHRS and CDR2 YFSETQ.

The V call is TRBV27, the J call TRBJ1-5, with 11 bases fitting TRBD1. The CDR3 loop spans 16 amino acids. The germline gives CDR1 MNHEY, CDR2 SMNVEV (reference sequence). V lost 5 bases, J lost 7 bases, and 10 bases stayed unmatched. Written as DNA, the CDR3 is TGTGCCAGCAGTGGCAATGCCCGGGACAGGGGGCAGCCCCAGCATTTT. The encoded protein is CASSGNARDRGQPQHF.

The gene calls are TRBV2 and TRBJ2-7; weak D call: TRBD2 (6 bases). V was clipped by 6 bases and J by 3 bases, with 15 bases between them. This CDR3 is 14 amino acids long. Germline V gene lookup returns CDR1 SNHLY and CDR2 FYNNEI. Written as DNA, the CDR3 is TGTGCCAGCAGCAATTGGCGGGAAATCTACGAGCAGTACTTC. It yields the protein CASSNWREIYEQYF.

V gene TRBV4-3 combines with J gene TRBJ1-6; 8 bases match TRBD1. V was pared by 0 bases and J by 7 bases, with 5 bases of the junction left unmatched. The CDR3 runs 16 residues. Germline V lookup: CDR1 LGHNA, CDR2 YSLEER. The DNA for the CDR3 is TGCGCCAGCAGCCAAGATTGGACAGGGCCCAATTCACCCCTCCACTTT. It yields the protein CASSQDWTGPNSPLHF.

The CDR3 DNA is TGTGCCAGCAGCTTAGTCGACTCCTACGAGCAGTACTTC. This codes for CASSLVDSYEQYF. This rearrangement joins TRBV7-2 to TRBJ2-7; D is unclear. The V end was cut by 1 base, the J end by 0 bases, with 4 bases between. The CDR3 totals 13 residues. Germline V lookup: CDR1 SGHTA, CDR2 FQGNSA. Based on the CDR3 plus reference TRBV7-2 and TRBJ2-7, the full variable domain is GAGVSQSPSNKVTEKGKDVELRCDPISGHTALYWYRQSLGQGLEFLIYFQGNSAPDKSGLPSDRFSAERTGGSVSTLTIQRTQQEDSAVYLCASSLVDSYEQYFGPGTRLTVT.

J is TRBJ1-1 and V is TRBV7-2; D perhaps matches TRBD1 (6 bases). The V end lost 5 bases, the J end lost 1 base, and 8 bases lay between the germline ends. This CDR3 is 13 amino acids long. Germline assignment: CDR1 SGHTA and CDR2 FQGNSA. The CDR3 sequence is CASSKGQNTEAFF. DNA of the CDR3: TGTGCCAGCAGCAAGGGACAGAACACTGAAGCTTTCTTT.

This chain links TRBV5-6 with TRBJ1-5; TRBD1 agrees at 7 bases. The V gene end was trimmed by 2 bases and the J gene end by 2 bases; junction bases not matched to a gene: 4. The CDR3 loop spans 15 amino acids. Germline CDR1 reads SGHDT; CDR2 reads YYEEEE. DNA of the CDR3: TGTGCCAGCAGCTTCCTAACAGGGGGCAATCAGCCCCAGCATTTT. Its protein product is CASSFLTGGNQPQHF.

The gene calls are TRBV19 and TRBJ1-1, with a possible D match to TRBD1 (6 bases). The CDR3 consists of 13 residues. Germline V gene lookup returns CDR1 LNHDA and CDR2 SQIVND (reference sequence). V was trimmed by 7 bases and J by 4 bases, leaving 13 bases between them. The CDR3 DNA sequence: TGTGCCAGTATCCTACAGGGTAGCACTGAAGCTTTCTTT. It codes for CASILQGSTEAFF.

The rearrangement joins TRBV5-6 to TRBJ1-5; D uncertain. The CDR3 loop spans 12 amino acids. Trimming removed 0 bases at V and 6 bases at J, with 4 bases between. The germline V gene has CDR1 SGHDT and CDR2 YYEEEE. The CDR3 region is CASSLGSQPQHF. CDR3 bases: TGTGCCAGCAGCTTGGGATCTCAGCCCCAGCATTTT.

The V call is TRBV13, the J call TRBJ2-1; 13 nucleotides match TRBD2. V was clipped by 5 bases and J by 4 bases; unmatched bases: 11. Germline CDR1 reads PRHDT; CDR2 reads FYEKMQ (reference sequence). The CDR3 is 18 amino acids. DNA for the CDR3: TGTGCCAGCAGCCCTAGGACTAGCGGGAGATGGGGGTACAATGAGCAGTTCTTC. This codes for CASSPRTSGRWGYNEQFF.

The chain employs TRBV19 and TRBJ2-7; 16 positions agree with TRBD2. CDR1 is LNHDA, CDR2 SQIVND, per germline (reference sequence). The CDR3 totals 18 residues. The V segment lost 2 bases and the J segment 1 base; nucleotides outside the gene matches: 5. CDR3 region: CASSISGLAGGLSYEQYF. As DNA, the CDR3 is TGTGCCAGTAGTATATCGGGACTAGCGGGAGGGTTATCCTACGAGCAGTACTTC. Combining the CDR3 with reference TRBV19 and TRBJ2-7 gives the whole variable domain DGGITQSPKYLFRKEGQNVTLSCEQNLNHDAMYWYRQDPGQGLRLIYYSQIVNDFQKGDIAEGYSVSREKKESFPLTVTSAQKNPTAFYLCASSISGLAGGLSYEQYFGPGTRLTVT.

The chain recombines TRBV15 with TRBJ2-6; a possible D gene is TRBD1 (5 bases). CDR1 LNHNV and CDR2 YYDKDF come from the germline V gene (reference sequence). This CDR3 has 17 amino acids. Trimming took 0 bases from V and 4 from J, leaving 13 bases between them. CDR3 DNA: TGTGCCACCAGCAGAGATCTCAGGGTTGGCGGGGCCAACGTCCTGACTTTC. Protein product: CATSRDLRVGGANVLTF.

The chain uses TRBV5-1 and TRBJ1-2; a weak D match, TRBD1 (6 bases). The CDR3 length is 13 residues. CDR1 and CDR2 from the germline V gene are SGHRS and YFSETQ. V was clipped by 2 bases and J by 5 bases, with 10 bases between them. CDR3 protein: CASSFRGDYGYTF. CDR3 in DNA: TGCGCCAGCAGCTTCAGGGGTGATTATGGCTACACCTTC.

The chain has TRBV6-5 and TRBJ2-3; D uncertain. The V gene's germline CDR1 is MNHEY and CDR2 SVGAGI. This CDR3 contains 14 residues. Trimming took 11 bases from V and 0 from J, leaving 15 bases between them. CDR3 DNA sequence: TGTGCCTCCCGGACGGGTCCTAGCACAGATACGCAGTATTTT. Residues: CASRTGPSTDTQYF.

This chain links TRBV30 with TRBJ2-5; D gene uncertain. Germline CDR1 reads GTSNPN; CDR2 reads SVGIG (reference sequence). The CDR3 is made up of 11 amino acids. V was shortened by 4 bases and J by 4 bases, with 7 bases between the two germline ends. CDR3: CAWKPRETQYF. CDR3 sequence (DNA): TGTGCCTGGAAACCCCGAGAGACCCAGTACTTC.

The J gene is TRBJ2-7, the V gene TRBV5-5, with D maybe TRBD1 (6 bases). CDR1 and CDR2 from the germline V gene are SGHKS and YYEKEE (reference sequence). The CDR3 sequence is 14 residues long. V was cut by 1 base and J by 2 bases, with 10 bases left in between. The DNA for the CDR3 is TGTGCCAGCAGCTTGACAGGGACGCCCTACGAGCAGTACTTC. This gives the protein CASSLTGTPYEQYF. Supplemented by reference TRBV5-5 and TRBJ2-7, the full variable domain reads DAGVTQSPTHLIKTRGQQVTLRCSPISGHKSVSWYQQVLGQGPQFIFQYYEKEERGRGNFPDRFSARQFPNYSSELNVNALLLGDSALYLCASSLTGTPYEQYFGPGTRLTVT.

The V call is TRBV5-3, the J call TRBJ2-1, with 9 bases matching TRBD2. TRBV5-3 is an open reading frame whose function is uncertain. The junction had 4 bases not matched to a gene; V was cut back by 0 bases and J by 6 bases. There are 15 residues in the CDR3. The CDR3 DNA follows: TGTGCCAGAAGCTTGGGTAGCGGGAGCCCCAATGAGCAGTTCTTC. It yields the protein CARSLGSGSPNEQFF.

The CDR3 DNA is TGCGCCAGCAGCTTAGCGGGAGGGGCAGATACGCAGTATTTT. This codes for CASSLAGGADTQYF. The chain links TRBV5-1 to TRBJ2-3; 10 nucleotides match TRBD2. This CDR3 contains 14 residues. J was trimmed by 4 bases and V by 2 bases; bases with no gene match: 1. Germline V lookup: CDR1 SGHRS, CDR2 YFSETQ. Looking up the rest from reference TRBV5-1 and TRBJ2-3 gives the full variable domain: KAGVTQTPRYLIKTRGQQVTLSCSPISGHRSVSWYQQTPGQGLQFLFEYFSETQRNKGNFPGRFSGRQFSNSRSEMNVSTLELGDSALYLCASSLAGGADTQYFGPGTRLTVL.

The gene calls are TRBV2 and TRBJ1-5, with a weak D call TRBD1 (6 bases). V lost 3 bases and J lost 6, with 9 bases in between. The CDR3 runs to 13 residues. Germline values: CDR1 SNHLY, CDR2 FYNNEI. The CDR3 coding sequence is TGTGCCAGCAGTGAGGAGGGGGGTCAGCCCCAGCATTTT. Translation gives CASSEEGGQPQHF.

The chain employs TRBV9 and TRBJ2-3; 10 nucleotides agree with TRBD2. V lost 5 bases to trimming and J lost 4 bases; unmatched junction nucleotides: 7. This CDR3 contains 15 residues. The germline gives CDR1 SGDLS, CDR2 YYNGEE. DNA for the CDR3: TGTGCCAGCAGTCGAAGCGGGAGGGGGGCAGATACGCAGTATTTT. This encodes CASSRSGRGADTQYF.

The CDR3 nucleotides read TGTGCCAGCAGTGAAGGGCTAGCGGGAGGGGAAGAGACCCAGTACTTC. This codes for CASSEGLAGGEETQYF. V is TRBV2 and J is TRBJ2-5; 12 nucleotides agree with TRBD2. Germline-derived CDR1 and CDR2 are SNHLY and FYNNEI. Germline trimming cut 1 base from V and 3 bases from J; bases unmatched to any gene: 3. This CDR3 region has 16 residues.

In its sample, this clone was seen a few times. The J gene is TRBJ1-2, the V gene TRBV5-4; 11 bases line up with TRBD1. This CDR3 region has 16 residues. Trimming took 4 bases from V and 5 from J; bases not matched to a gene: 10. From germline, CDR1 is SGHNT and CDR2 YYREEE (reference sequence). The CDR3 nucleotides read TGTGCCAGCAGCCCAGGGGGGGACAGGGGGAGATATGGCTACACCTTC. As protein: CASSPGGDRGRYGYTF.

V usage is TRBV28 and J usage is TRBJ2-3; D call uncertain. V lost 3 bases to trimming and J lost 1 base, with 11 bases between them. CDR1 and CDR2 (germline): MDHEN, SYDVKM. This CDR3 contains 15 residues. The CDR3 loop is CASSFSVDRTDTQYF. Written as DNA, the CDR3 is TGTGCCAGCAGTTTTTCAGTCGACCGCACAGATACGCAGTATTTT.

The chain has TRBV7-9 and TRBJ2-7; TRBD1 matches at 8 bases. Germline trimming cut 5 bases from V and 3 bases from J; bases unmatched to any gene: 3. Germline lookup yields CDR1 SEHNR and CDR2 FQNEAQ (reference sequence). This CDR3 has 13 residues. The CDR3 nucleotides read TGTGCCAGCAGCCTGACAGGGGTCTACGAGCAGTACTTC. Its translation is CASSLTGVYEQYF.

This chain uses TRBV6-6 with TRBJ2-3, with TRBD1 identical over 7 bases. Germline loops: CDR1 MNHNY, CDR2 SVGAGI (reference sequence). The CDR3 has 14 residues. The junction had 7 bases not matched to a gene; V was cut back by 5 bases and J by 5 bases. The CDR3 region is CASSVTGKVDTQYF. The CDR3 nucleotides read TGTGCCAGCAGTGTGACAGGGAAAGTAGATACGCAGTATTTT.